This TCR beta chain was profiled in a study of T cells after yellow fever vaccination. J gave up 12 bases and V 4 bases, and 8 bases lay outside the gene matches. CDR3 length equals 13 residues. The germline CDR1 and CDR2 sequences are SGDLS and YYNGEE. UMIs were added to TCR cDNA along with a universal primer site when it was made by 5'RACE template switching. TCRdb re-called the 5' RACE reads with MiXCR, one entry per CDR3 protein. The sample has 600,000 to 750,000 distinct CDR3 sequences, 10% to 15% seen once. Study findings and constraints: In post-booster samples, most primary-vaccination clones reappeared (approximately 95% CD4, roughly 90% CD8). Shared CD4/CD8 clonotypes were a small share, likely from convergent recombination. Researchers cautioned that FACS-sorted repertoires could harbor abundant clonotypes contaminating from the bulk population.

About this clonotype: Its target is not known.

This clonotype was obtained from a young man who received the YFV17D yellow fever vaccine. The chain is built from TRBV9 and TRBJ1-5; the match to TRBD1 covers 9 bases. The material sequenced was PBMCs, taken on the day of the yellow fever booster vaccination. For the CDR3, the DNA is TGTGCCAGCAGCACCCGGACAGGGGAGGTCCAGCATTTT. Protein product: CASSTRTGEVQHF.